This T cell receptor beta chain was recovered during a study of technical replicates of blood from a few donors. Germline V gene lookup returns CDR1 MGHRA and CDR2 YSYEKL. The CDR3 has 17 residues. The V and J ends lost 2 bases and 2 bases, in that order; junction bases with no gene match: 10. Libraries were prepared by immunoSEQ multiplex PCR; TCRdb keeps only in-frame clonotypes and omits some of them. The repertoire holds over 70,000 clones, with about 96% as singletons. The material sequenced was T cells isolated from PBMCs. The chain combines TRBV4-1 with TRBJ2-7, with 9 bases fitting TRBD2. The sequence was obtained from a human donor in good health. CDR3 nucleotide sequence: TGCGCCAGCAGCCAACCGGGGGGCGGGAGGGCCACCTACGAGCAGTACTTC. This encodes CASSQPGGGRATYEQYF.